One T cell receptor beta chain is described in this entry. The sample is drawn from a study of blood T cell repertoires in COVID-19. Study overall: Sites across the United States, Italy and Spain contributed samples from acute and convalescent COVID-19. PBMCs, B-cell-depleted T cells, or T cells provided the cDNA or gDNA that made up the material.

Authors' processing steps: Estimation of nucleated cell counts was performed using reference gene primer amplification. Sequenced by immunoSEQ multiplex PCR; TCRdb stores in-frame clones only, minus some. V, J and clone size derive from that table, while D and trimming were established from the DNA sequence. The sample includes around 140,000 clones, almost 90% of them seen just once. This CDR3 is built from 15 residues. The V gene's germline CDR1 is SEHNR and CDR2 FQNEAQ (reference sequence). V gave up 5 bases and J gave up 2 bases; unmatched junction bases: 3. The specimen was peripheral blood. The chain couples TRBV7-9 to TRBJ2-3; 11 bases are a match to TRBD2. This TCR was recovered from an older woman with acute or convalescent COVID-19. CDR3 DNA sequence: TGTGCCAGCAGCGCGACTAGCGGGGTCACAGATACGCAGTATTTT. Protein product: CASSATSGVTDTQYF.